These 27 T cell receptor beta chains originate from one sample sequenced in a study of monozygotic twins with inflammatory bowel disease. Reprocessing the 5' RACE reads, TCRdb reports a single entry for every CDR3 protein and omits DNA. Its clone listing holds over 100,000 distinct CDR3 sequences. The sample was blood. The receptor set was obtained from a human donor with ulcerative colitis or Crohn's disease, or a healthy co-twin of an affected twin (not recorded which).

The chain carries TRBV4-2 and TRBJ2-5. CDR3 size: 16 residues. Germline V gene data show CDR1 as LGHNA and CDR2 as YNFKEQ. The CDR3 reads CASSQGDGVEQETQYF.

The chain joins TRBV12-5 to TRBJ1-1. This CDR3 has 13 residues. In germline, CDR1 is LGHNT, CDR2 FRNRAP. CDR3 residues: CASGLIIRQKAFF. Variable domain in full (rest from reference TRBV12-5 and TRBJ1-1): DARVTQTPRHKVTEMGQEVTMRCQPILGHNTVFWYRQTMMQGLELLAYFRNRAPLDDSGMPKDRFSAEMPDATLATLKIQPSEPRDSAVYFCASGLIIRQKAFFGQGTRLTVV.

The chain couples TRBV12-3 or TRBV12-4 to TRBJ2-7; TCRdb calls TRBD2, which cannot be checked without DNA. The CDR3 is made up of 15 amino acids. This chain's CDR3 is CASSFERGAYHEQYF.

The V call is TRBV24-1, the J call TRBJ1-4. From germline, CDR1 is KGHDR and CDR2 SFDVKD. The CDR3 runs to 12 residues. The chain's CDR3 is CATNVNGEKLFF.

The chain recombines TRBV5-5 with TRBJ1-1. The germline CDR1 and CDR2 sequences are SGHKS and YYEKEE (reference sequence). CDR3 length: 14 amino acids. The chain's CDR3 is CASSLVAKNTEAFF.

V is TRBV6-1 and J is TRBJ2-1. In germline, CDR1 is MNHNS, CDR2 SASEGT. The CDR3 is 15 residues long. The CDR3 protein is CASSHTLSGYNEQFF.

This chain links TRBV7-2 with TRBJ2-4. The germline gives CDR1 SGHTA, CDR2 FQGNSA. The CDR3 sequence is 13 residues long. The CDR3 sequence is CASSLSGLAIQYF.

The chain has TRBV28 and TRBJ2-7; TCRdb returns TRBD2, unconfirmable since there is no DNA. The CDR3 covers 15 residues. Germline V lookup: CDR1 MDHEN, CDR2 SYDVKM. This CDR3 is CASRNLAGGVYEQYF.

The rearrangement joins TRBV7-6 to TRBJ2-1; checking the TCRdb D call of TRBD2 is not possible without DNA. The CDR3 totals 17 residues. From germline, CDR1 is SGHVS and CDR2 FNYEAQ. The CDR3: CASSLELAGRSNVGQFF.

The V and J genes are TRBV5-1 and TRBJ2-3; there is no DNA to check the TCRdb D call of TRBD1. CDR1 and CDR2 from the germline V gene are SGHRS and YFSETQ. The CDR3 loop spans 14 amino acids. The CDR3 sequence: CASGTTDHTDTQYF.

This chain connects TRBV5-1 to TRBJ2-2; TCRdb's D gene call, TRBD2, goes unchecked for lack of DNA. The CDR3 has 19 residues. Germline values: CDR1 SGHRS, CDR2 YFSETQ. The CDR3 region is CASSWAPTSGRAKTGELFF. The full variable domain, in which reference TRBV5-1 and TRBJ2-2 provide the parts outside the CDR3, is KAGVTQTPRYLIKTRGQQVTLSCSPISGHRSVSWYQQTPGQGLQFLFEYFSETQRNKGNFPGRFSGRQFSNSRSEMNVSTLELGDSALYLCASSWAPTSGRAKTGELFFGEGSRLTVL.

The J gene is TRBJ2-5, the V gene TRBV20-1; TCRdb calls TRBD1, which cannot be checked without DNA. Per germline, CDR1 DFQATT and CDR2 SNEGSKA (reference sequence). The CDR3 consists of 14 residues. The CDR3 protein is CSARRRLRTETQYF.

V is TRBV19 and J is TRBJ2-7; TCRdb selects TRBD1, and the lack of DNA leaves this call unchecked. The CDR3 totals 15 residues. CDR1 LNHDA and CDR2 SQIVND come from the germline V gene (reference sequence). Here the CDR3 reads CASSPTGTDSYEQYF.

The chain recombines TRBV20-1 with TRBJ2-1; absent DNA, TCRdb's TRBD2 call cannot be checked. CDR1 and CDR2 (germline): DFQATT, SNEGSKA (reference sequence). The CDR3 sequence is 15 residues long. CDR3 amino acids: CSARDQGLDYNEQFF.

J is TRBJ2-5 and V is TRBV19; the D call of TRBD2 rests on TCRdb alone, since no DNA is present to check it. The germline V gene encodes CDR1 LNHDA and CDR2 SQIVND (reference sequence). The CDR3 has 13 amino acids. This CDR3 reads CASSRTFQETQYF.

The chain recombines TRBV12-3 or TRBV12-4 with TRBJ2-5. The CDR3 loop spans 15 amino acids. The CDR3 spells CASSLGGYFQETQYF.

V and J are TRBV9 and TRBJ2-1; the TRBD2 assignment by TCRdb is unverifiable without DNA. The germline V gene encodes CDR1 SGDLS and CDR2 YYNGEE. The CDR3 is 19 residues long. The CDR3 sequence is CASSIPYGSGASSYNEQFF.

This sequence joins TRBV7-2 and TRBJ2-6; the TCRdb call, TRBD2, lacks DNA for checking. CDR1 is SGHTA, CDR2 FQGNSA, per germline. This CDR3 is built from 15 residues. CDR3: CASSGLAGPANVLTF.

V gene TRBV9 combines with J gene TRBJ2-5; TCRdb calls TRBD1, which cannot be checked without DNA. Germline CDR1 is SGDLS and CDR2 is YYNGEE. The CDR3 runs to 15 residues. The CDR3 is CASSILGGEQETQYF. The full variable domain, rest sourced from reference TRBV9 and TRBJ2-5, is DSGVTQTPKHLITATGQRVTLRCSPRSGDLSVYWYQQSLDQGLQFLIQYYNGEERAKGNILERFSAQQFPDLHSELNLSSLELGDSALYFCASSILGGEQETQYFGPGTRLLVL.

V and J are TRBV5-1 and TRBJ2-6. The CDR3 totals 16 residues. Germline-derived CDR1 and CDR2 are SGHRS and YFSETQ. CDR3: CASSWDGYSGANVLTF.

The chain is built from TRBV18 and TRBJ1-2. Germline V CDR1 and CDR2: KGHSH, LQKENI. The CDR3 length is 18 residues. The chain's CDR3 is CASSPPLRKGRTRYGYTF.

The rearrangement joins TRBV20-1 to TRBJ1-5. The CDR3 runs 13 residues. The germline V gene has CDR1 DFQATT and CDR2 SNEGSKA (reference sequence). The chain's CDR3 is CSARSGTLKPQHF.

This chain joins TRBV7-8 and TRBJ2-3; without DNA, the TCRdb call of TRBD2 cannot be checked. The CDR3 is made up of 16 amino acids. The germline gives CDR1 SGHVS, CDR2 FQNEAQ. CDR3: CASSSRAGDEGDTQYF. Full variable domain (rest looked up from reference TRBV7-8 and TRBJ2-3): GAGVSQSPRYKVAKRGQDVALRCDPISGHVSLFWYQQALGQGPEFLTYFQNEAQLDKSGLPSDRFFAERPEGSVSTLKIQRTQQEDSAVYLCASSSRAGDEGDTQYFGPGTRLTVL.

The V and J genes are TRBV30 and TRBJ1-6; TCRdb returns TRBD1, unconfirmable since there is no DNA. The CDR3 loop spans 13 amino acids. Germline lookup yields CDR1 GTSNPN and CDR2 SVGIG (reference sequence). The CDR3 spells CAFQDRGYSPLHF.

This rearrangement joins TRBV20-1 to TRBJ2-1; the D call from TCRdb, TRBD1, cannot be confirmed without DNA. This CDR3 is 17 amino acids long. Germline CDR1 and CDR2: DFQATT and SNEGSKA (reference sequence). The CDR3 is CSAKPPKTSIADNEQFF.

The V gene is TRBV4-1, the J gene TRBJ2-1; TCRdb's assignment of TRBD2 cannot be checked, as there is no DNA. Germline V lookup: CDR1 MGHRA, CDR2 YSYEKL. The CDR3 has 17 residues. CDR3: CASSQGSGDGTYNEQFF.

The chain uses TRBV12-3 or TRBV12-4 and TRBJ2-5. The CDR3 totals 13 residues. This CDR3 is CASSMGNQETQYF.